What follows are 26 T cell receptor beta chains derived from one specimen sequenced in a study of metastatic and nonmetastatic thyroid tumors. Using MiXCR, TCRdb reanalyzed the PCR reads. The table lists tens of thousands of clones, 20% to 30% of them singletons, with roughly 12% in the top ten. The entire patient cohort was treatment-naive prior to thyroid surgery. Material for sequencing was tumor tissue. The receptors were sampled from a male donor with papillary thyroid cancer or a benign thyroid nodule (not recorded which). Some clones in this sample may be carry-over from other donors' samples.

In its sample, this clone was seen many times. V gene TRBV28 combines with J gene TRBJ2-6, with D possibly matching TRBD2 (5 bases). Trimming removed 8 bases at V and 0 bases at J, with 17 bases between. Looked up from germline, CDR1 is MDHEN and CDR2 is SYDVKM. The CDR3 totals 17 residues. The CDR3 sequence: CASPSPGKRSGANVLTF. The DNA for the CDR3 is TGTGCCAGCCCCTCCCCGGGAAAGCGCTCTGGGGCCAACGTCCTGACTTTC.

This clone was counted at least ten times. The DNA of the CDR3 is TGCGCCAGCAGCCAGGGACAGGGGGGACGTGGCTACACCTTC. Translation: CASSQGQGGRGYTF. The V and J genes are TRBV4-3 and TRBJ1-2, with 11 bases lining up with TRBD1. The CDR3 is 14 amino acids. From germline, CDR1 is LGHNA and CDR2 YSLEER. The V and J ends lost 3 bases and 7 bases, in that order; junction bases with no gene match: 4.

This clone was seen at least ten times. The V and J genes are TRBV5-1 and TRBJ1-3, with 10 bases fitting TRBD1. With V trimmed by 4 bases and J by 8 bases, 6 bases remained unmatched. Germline lookup yields CDR1 SGHRS and CDR2 YFSETQ. CDR3 length equals 14 residues. The CDR3 sequence: CASSRGTGEDTIYF. The CDR3 coding sequence is TGCGCCAGCAGCCGCGGGACAGGGGAAGACACCATATATTTT.

This clone was recorded many times. The chain combines TRBV6-1 with TRBJ2-5; D perhaps matches TRBD2 (5 bases). The CDR3 loop spans 14 amino acids. The V and J ends lost 3 bases and 4 bases respectively, with 12 bases between them. Germline loops: CDR1 MNHNS, CDR2 SASEGT. The CDR3 sequence is CASSEAPSGETQYF. For the CDR3, the DNA is TGTGCCAGCAGTGAGGCCCCAAGCGGAGAGACCCAGTACTTC.

This chain joins TRBV15 and TRBJ2-5; D ambiguous. CDR1 is LNHNV and CDR2 is YYDKDF in the germline V gene (reference sequence). CDR3 length: 15 residues. V was cut by 0 bases and J by 9 bases, with 17 bases left in between. The CDR3 loop reads CATSRDWAPSWPQYF. CDR3 coding DNA: TGTGCCACCAGCAGAGATTGGGCCCCCAGTTGGCCCCAGTACTTC.

A note on this clone: Given a much more abundant clone one base away, this may be a read error. J is TRBJ2-7 and V is TRBV10-2, with a weak D call TRBD2 (6 bases). Germline values: CDR1 WSHSY, CDR2 SAAADI. This CDR3 is 14 amino acids long. Trimming pared 3 bases from V and 3 bases from J, leaving 12 bases between. The CDR3 spells CASSDVGGYYEQYF. The CDR3 coding sequence is TGCGCCAGCAGTGACGTGGGAGGCTACTACGAGCAGTACTTC.

This clone occurred many times. The genes are TRBV3-1 and TRBJ2-2; D is perhaps TRBD2 (6 bases). V lost 4 bases and J 1 base, leaving 19 bases between the germline ends. This CDR3 is built from 18 residues. Germline V gives CDR1 LGHDT, CDR2 YNNKEL (reference sequence). The CDR3 loop reads CASSPPLGDFENTGELFF. CDR3 nucleotide sequence: TGTGCCAGCAGCCCCCCTCTCGGGGACTTCGAGAACACCGGGGAGCTGTTTTTT.

This clone was counted only a few times. The sample contains more than one DNA sequence encoding this CDR3. The rearrangement links TRBV28 to TRBJ2-1, with TRBD2 identical over 11 bases. CDR1 MDHEN and CDR2 SYDVKM come from the germline V gene. The CDR3 extends over 13 amino acids. Losses at the gene ends were 3 bases for V and 10 bases for J; bases not matched to a gene: 2. The CDR3 spells CASSLGTSGEQFF. CDR3 bases: TGTGCCAGCAGTTTGGGGACTAGCGGAGAGCAGTTCTTC.

A note on this clone: A much larger clone differs by one base, so this may be a read error. J is TRBJ2-5 and V is TRBV7-8; D call uncertain. The CDR3 totals 13 residues. Germline CDR1 reads SGHVS; CDR2 reads FQNEAQ. Trimming pared 3 bases from V and 2 bases from J, leaving 7 bases between. CDR3 DNA: TGTGCCAGCAGCTTTGGCCAACAAGAGACCCAGTACTTC. It specifies CASSFGQQETQYF.

With regard to this clone: Possible read error: a much larger clone is one base away. The chain carries TRBV11-2 and TRBJ2-5, with 13 nucleotides matching TRBD2. V lost 8 bases, J lost 4 bases, and 13 bases stayed unmatched. Per the germline V gene, CDR1 is SGHAT and CDR2 is FQNNGV. The length of the CDR3 is 17 residues. CDR3 in amino acids: CASGSSGLAGVGETQYF. The CDR3, as DNA: TGTGCCAGCGGCTCATCCGGACTAGCGGGAGTTGGAGAGACCCAGTACTTC.

This clone was observed at least ten times. The chain links TRBV25-1 to TRBJ1-6; TRBD1 might be the D (5 bases). V dropped 5 bases and J dropped 10 bases, with 18 bases sitting between them. The CDR3 is 15 amino acids. Germline V gene lookup returns CDR1 MGHDK and CDR2 SYGVNS. The CDR3 loop reads CASSTLGAPVSPLHF. DNA for the CDR3: TGTGCCAGCAGTACTTTAGGGGCCCCGGTATCACCCCTCCACTTT.

The rearrangement uses TRBV7-3 and TRBJ2-2; the match to TRBD2 covers 10 bases. Germline CDR1 reads SGHTA; CDR2 reads FQGTGA. Trimming removed 0 bases from V and 1 base from J; junction bases left unmatched: 2. The CDR3 is made up of 17 amino acids. The CDR3 reads CASSLTTSGRNTGELFF. CDR3 DNA: TGTGCCAGCAGCTTAACGACTAGCGGGCGGAACACCGGGGAGCTGTTTTTT. The full variable domain, in which reference TRBV7-3 and TRBJ2-2 provide the parts outside the CDR3, is GAGVSQTPSNKVTEKGKYVELRCDPISGHTALYWYRQSLGQGPEFLIYFQGTGAADDSGLPNDRFFAVRPEGSVSTLKIQRTERGDSAVYLCASSLTTSGRNTGELFFGEGSRLTVL.

About this clone itself: Without the conserved terminal phenylalanine or tryptophan, this CDR3 likely stems from a read error. The J gene is TRBJ2-7, the V gene TRBV12-3 or TRBV12-4; the D is unclear. The CDR3 length is 11 residues. V was pared by 2 bases and J by 7 bases, with 6 bases between. DNA for the CDR3: TGTGCCAGCAGTTTATGGGAAGAGCAGTACCTC. This sequence encodes CASSLWEEQYL.

This rearrangement joins TRBV6-1 to TRBJ2-2; weak D call: TRBD2 (5 bases). V was shortened by 4 bases and J by 8 bases, with 8 bases between the two germline ends. There are 12 residues in the CDR3. CDR1 and CDR2 (germline): MNHNS, SASEGT. CDR3 in amino acids: CASSGTVGELFF. The CDR3 DNA reads as TGTGCCAGCAGTGGGACTGTGGGGGAGCTGTTTTTT.

By share, this clone counts as medium-sized (0.01 to 0.1%). The rearrangement joins TRBV6-5 to TRBJ2-7, with TRBD2 as a possible D gene (6 bases). The CDR3 runs to 16 residues. V lost 1 base to trimming and J lost 5 bases, with 18 bases between them. Germline V gene lookup returns CDR1 MNHEY and CDR2 SVGAGI. As DNA, the CDR3 is TGTGCCAGCAGTTACTGGTGGGGGGAAGCTCGAAACGAGCAGTACTTC. Protein product: CASSYWWGEARNEQYF.

This clone is deemed medium-sized (0.01 to 0.1%). This rearrangement joins TRBV27 to TRBJ2-7; possibly TRBD2 for D (6 bases). V lost 5 bases and J lost 3, with 11 bases in between. Germline CDR1 is MNHEY and CDR2 is SMNVEV (reference sequence). CDR3 size: 13 residues. The CDR3 bases are TGTGCCAGCAGTAGGCGGGATGACTACGAGCAGTACTTC. This translates into CASSRRDDYEQYF.

In its sample, this clone was seen many times. The chain uses TRBV10-3 and TRBJ1-2; TRBD1 matches 8 bases. V lost 0 bases, J lost 8 bases, and 5 bases stayed unmatched. This CDR3 contains 14 residues. Germline CDR1 reads ENHRY; CDR2 reads SYGVKD. The CDR3 region has the DNA TGTGCCATCAGTGAGTCCTCCGGGACAGGAGGCTACACCTTC. It is translated as CAISESSGTGGYTF.

This clone has at least ten counts. CDR3 bases: TGCGCCAGCAGCTCTACTAGCGGGAGGAACCACGAGCAGTACTTC. This translates into CASSSTSGRNHEQYF. This chain joins TRBV5-1 and TRBJ2-7, with 12 bases identical to TRBD2. This CDR3 spans 15 amino acids. Germline trimming cut 3 bases from V and 5 bases from J; bases unmatched to any gene: 6. The germline V gene encodes CDR1 SGHRS and CDR2 YFSETQ.

This clone was counted at least ten times. V gene TRBV10-2 combines with J gene TRBJ2-7, with D tentatively TRBD1 (5 bases). V dropped 6 bases and J dropped 3 bases, with 12 bases sitting between them. The V gene's germline CDR1 is WSHSY and CDR2 SAAADI. The CDR3 covers 13 residues. DNA of the CDR3: TGCGCCAGCAGGCTGACAGCCAGCTACGAGCAGTACTTC. Amino acid sequence: CASRLTASYEQYF.

This clone was seen a handful of times. The chain joins TRBV12-3 or TRBV12-4 to TRBJ2-2; weak D call: TRBD1 (7 bases). The length of the CDR3 is 14 residues. V shed 7 bases and J shed 8 bases, with 17 bases lying between them. CDR3 coding DNA: TGTGCCAGCACTCTCAGGGGGAGGAGAGGGGAGCTGTTTTTT. It yields the protein CASTLRGRRGELFF.

There are a few counts of this clone. A much larger clone lies one base from this, so it may be a read error. The chain uses TRBV12-3 or TRBV12-4 and TRBJ2-6; either TRBD1 or TRBD2 may fit D (5 bases each). The CDR3 has 16 residues. This chain's CDR3 is CASSRIGTSGAKVLTF. The CDR3 nucleotides are TGTGCCAGCAGTCGAATAGGGACGTCTGGGGCCAAAGTCCTGACTTTC.

Many counts were recorded for this clone. Other DNA sequences in the same sample also yield this CDR3. This chain joins TRBV12-3 or TRBV12-4 and TRBJ2-2, with TRBD2 identical over 14 bases. The J segment lost 0 bases and the V segment lost 3 bases, leaving 3 bases of the junction unmatched. The CDR3 is made up of 18 amino acids. CDR3 sequence reads: CASSLGLAGAPNTGELFF. For the CDR3, the DNA is TGTGCCAGCAGTTTGGGACTAGCGGGAGCCCCGAACACCGGGGAGCTGTTTTTT.

This clone has a count of ten or more. The CDR3 protein is CASSSGGSLMEKLFF. In DNA form, the CDR3 reads TGCGCCAGCAGCTCAGGAGGGTCCCTAATGGAAAAACTGTTTTTT. The rearrangement joins TRBV4-1 to TRBJ1-4, with D uncertain. There are 15 residues in the CDR3. V was shortened by 5 bases and J by 8 bases, with 18 bases between the two germline ends. Germline CDR1 MGHRA, CDR2 YSYEKL.

The chain employs TRBV6-1 and TRBJ2-1, with 12 bases identical to TRBD2. The CDR3 contains 15 residues. V dropped 6 bases and J dropped 6; count of bases not matched to a gene: 6. Germline V gives CDR1 MNHNS, CDR2 SASEGT. CDR3 nucleotide sequence: TGTGCCAGCAGCCCCCCTAGCGGGAGGGCCAATGAGCAGTTCTTC. Translating it yields CASSPPSGRANEQFF.

A word on this clone: One end of the junction is discordant with germline, which a read error may explain. The chain links TRBV6-5 to TRBJ1-6; D perhaps matches TRBD1 (5 bases). CDR3 length equals 14 residues. Germline CDR1 reads MNHEY; CDR2 reads SVGAGI. CDR3 residues: CVRSSGRMNSPLHF. CDR3 nucleotide sequence: TGTGTCAGAAGTTCGGGACGGATGAATTCACCCCTACACTTT.

This clone was recorded at least ten times. The chain carries TRBV6-2 or TRBV6-3 and TRBJ1-2, with 8 bases that match TRBD1. The CDR3 contains 14 residues. J was trimmed by 8 bases and V by 6 bases; bases with no gene match: 11. The germline CDR1 and CDR2 sequences are MNHEY and SVGEGT. The chain's CDR3 is CASRTSDRAGGYTF. The CDR3, as DNA: TGTGCCAGCAGGACATCGGACAGGGCAGGCGGCTACACCTTC.